This TCR beta chain was sequenced in a study of cytomegalovirus exposure and HLA in healthy donors. About the research overall: An early release of data contained about 85 million unique TCRs, which came from HLA-typed donors.

Use of 60 Vbeta and 13 Jbeta primers characterized the PCR. Generated by immunoSEQ multiplex PCR, the TCRdb table keeps only in-frame clones and is missing some. The repertoire includes more than 110,000 clones, roughly 79% of them detected once, and roughly 1.4% sits in the top ten. General study findings and limits: The study had only CMV serostatus as immune exposure information. Evidence from a later analysis indicated that most CMV-associated TCR beta chains looked HLA-restricted.

CDR3 size: 15 residues. Germline V CDR1 and CDR2: MDHEN, SYDVKM. The V segment lost 3 bases and the J segment 6 bases; nucleotides outside the gene matches: 7. Details on this clone: The antigen is undetermined.

Material for sequencing was PBMCs. The chain has TRBV28 and TRBJ2-2; 7 nucleotides line up with TRBD2. The sequence was obtained from a young man in good health and CMV-seropositive. CDR3 residues: CASSLAGAGAGELFF. In DNA, the CDR3 is TGTGCCAGCAGTTTGGCGGGAGCGGGTGCCGGGGAGCTGTTTTTT.